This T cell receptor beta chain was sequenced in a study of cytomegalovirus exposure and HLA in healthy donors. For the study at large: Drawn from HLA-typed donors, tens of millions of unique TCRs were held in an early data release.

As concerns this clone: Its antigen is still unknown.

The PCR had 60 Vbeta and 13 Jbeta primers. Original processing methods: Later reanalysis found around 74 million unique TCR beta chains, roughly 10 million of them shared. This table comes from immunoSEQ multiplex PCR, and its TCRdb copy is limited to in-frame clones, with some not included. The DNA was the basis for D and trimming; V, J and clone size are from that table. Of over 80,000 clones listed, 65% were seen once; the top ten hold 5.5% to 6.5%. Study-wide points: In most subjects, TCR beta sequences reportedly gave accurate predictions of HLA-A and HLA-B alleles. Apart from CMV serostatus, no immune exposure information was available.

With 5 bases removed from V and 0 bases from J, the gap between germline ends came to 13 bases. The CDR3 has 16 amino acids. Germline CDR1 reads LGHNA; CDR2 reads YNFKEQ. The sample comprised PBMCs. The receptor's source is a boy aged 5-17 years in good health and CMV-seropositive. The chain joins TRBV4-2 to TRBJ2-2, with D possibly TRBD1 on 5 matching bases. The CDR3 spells CASSDLRVSNTGELFF. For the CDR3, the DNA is TGTGCCAGCAGCGATCTCAGGGTTTCGAACACCGGGGAGCTGTTTTTT.